Shown below are 9 T cell receptor beta chains from a single sample sequenced in a study of blood T cell repertoires in COVID-19 (dated by TCRdb to the early 2020s). Receptor libraries were prepared by the immunoSEQ multiplex PCR assay. TCRdb took over this immuneACCESS table, retaining in-frame rearrangements with V and J assigned. Such tables are incomplete; in checked studies, under half of the missing clones stem from an unresolved V gene, and the remainder is unexplained. This sample holds some 160,000 clones; roughly 90% were observed only once. Approximately 3% of the sample comes from the top ten. Material: peripheral blood. The receptors were gathered from a man in his 60s with acute or convalescent COVID-19.

This rearrangement joins TRBV21-1 to TRBJ2-7; TRBD1 was called by the table and not checked on the DNA. TRBV21-1 is tagged as a pseudogene. The CDR3 length is 17 residues. The CDR3 DNA sequence: TGTGCCAGCAGCAAATTACAGGGGGCACTAACAACCTACGAGCAGTACTTC. Protein sequence: CASSKLQGALTTYEQYF.

The chain has TRBV11-1 and TRBJ2-7, with D unresolved. The CDR3 consists of 11 residues. Trimming removed 5 bases at V and 7 bases at J, with 9 bases between. Germline CDR1 is SGHAT and CDR2 is FQDESV (reference sequence). The CDR3 sequence: CASSLHLEQYF. The CDR3, as DNA: TGTGCCAGCAGCCTTCACTTGGAGCAGTACTTC.

This rearrangement joins TRBV7-2 to TRBJ1-1; D unresolved. The germline V and J ends were trimmed by 5 bases and 10 bases, with 14 bases remaining between them. Germline V CDR1 and CDR2: SGHTA, FQGNSA. The CDR3 loop spans 12 amino acids. The CDR3 loop is CASSPGAGVAFF. CDR3 coding DNA: TGTGCCAGCAGCCCCGGAGCGGGCGTAGCTTTCTTT.

The chain employs TRBV28 and TRBJ1-2; possible D gene TRBD1, 6 bases. The V and J ends lost 3 bases and 2 bases respectively, with 10 bases between them. This CDR3 region has 14 residues. CDR1 MDHEN and CDR2 SYDVKM come from the germline V gene. The CDR3 loop is CASSFSQGNYGYTF. Here the CDR3 DNA reads TGTGCCAGCAGTTTTTCTCAGGGGAACTATGGCTACACCTTC.

The chain employs TRBV2 and TRBJ1-1, with 11 bases lining up with TRBD1. V was pared by 9 bases and J by 0 bases, with 9 bases of the junction left unmatched. The CDR3 runs to 16 residues. Germline CDR1 reads SNHLY; CDR2 reads FYNNEI. Written as DNA, the CDR3 is TGTGCCAGTCGGGACAGGGGGTCCCTTATGAACACTGAAGCTTTCTTT. This codes for CASRDRGSLMNTEAFF.

The V and J genes are TRBV11-2 and TRBJ1-1; D is uncertain. V was trimmed by 5 bases and J by 14 bases, leaving 18 bases between them. Germline V gene data show CDR1 as SGHAT and CDR2 as FQNNGV. This CDR3 region has 12 residues. The CDR3 sequence is CASSVVLPGVFF. The CDR3 nucleotides read TGTGCCAGCAGCGTCGTCCTCCCGGGAGTCTTCTTT.

The J gene is TRBJ2-6, the V gene TRBV7-2; 10 bases are shared with TRBD2. This CDR3 has 18 amino acids. Germline assignment: CDR1 SGHTA and CDR2 FQGNSA. Trimming at V came to 5 bases and at J to 0 bases, leaving 7 bases not matched to a gene. CDR3 nucleotides: TGTGCCAGCAGCCCGACAGCTAGCGGGGGCTCTGGGGCCAACGTCCTGACTTTC. Translation gives CASSPTASGGSGANVLTF.

The chain joins TRBV9 to TRBJ1-5, with 8 bases aligning to TRBD1. The V and J ends lost 6 bases and 4 bases, in that order; junction bases with no gene match: 9. CDR1 is SGDLS, CDR2 YYNGEE, per germline. CDR3 length equals 15 residues. The CDR3 bases are TGTGCCAGCAACTCTCGGACAGGGATGAATCAGCCCCAGCATTTT. Translating gives CASNSRTGMNQPQHF. Looking up the rest from reference TRBV9 and TRBJ1-5 gives the full variable domain: DSGVTQTPKHLITATGQRVTLRCSPRSGDLSVYWYQQSLDQGLQFLIQYYNGEERAKGNILERFSAQQFPDLHSELNLSSLELGDSALYFCASNSRTGMNQPQHFGDGTRLSIL.

The V gene is TRBV27, the J gene TRBJ2-1; maybe TRBD2 (6 bases). Germline CDR1 is MNHEY and CDR2 is SMNVEV (reference sequence). With 2 bases removed from V and 8 bases from J, the gap between germline ends came to 16 bases. This CDR3 comprises 15 residues. In DNA, the CDR3 is TGTGCCAGCAGTTTAGGGCAGGGCGGGGTCGATGAGCAGTTCTTC. It yields the protein CASSLGQGGVDEQFF.